One TCR beta chain is described in this entry. Using immunoSEQ multiplex PCR, the repertoire was profiled, and TCRdb retains in-frame clones only, with some absent. The sample consists of around 160,000 clones, roughly 80% of them appearing once. The ends were cut back, 0 bases at V and 6 bases at J, with 9 bases in the middle. This CDR3 has 14 amino acids. The germline V gene has CDR1 SGDLS and CDR2 YYNGEE. This record belongs to a study of cytomegalovirus exposure and HLA in healthy donors. Material: PBMCs. The TCR comes from a man between 25 and 39 years old in good health and CMV-seropositive. The chain employs TRBV9 and TRBJ1-4; tentative D call: TRBD1 (6 bases). Here the CDR3 DNA reads TGTGCCAGCAGCGTAGCAGGGGCCGATGAAAAACTGTTTTTT. This gives the protein CASSVAGADEKLFF.